The present entry profiles one T cell receptor (beta chain) with its context. The sample belongs to a study of human T cells and chemical hapten exposure. The CDR3 contains 15 residues. The V gene lost 4 bases and the J gene lost 4 bases, with 13 bases spanning the gap. Time point specified: pre-sensitization, week 0. As to treatment: therapeutic diphenylcyclopropenone sensitization with weekly scalp DPC. Total RNA came from unfractionated whole blood. Individual cDNA molecules received unique molecular identifiers in the library. Each CDR3 protein gets one entry after TCRdb re-called the RACE reads with MiXCR. The profile shows around 57,000 distinct CDR3 sequences, about 11% of them singletons.

This specimen consisted of whole blood, obtained in connection with sensitization to the hapten diphenylcyclopropenone (DPC). This receptor was taken from a woman in her thirties or forties with alopecia areata. Some clones in this sample may be carry-over from other donors' samples. The chain combines TRBV12-3 or TRBV12-4 with TRBJ1-4, with unresolved D. CDR3 DNA: TGTGCCAGCAGTTCTCTGAGGAGCCGTAATGAAAAACTGTTTTTT. Its translation: CASSSLRSRNEKLFF.